These T cell receptor beta chains were read from a single sample in a study of cytomegalovirus exposure and HLA in healthy donors. The data were produced by immunoSEQ multiplex PCR, yet TCRdb's version contains in-frame clones alone and is incomplete. Of 150,000 to 200,000 clones listed, around 80% were seen once; the top ten hold over 4%. Sequencing used PBMCs. These receptors were obtained from a male donor in good health and CMV-seronegative. The CDR3 runs from the conserved cysteine through the conserved F or W. D genes are given only for firm matches. The size of a clone is reported for some rows only, either as once, few or many, or as a class for expanded clones.

TRBD1,18,TRBJ1-2,TRBV5-1,few,TGCGCCAGCAGAACGGGACAGGGGGGACTCGTACTTGTGTATGGCTACACCTTC,CASRTGQGGLVLVYGYTF
TRBD1,15,TRBJ1-6,TRBV5-6,NA,TGTGCCAGCAGCGTGCGACAGGGGGTTAATTCACCCCTCCACTTT,CASSVRQGVNSPLHF
NA,15,TRBJ2-3,TRBV5-6,NA,TGTGCCAGCAGCTTGGACTACTTTAGCACAGATACGCAGTATTTT,CASSLDYFSTDTQYF
TRBD1,16,TRBJ2-7,TRBV7-2,NA,TGTGCCAGCAGCTCTAGGGGGACAGCGAGCTCCTACGAGCAGTACTTC,CASSSRGTASSYEQYF
TRBD1,16,TRBJ1-5,TRBV4-1,NA,TGCGCCAGCAGCCAAGGAGGGGGCAGGGGCAATCAGCCCCAGCATTTT,CASSQGGGRGNQPQHF
NA,18,TRBJ2-1,TRBV7-9,NA,TGTGCCAGCAGCGGGTGGACAGGGGGTCTAGCGGGAAGGATTGAGCAGTTCTTC,CASSGWTGGLAGRIEQFF
TRBD2,16,TRBJ2-3,TRBV6-1,few,TGTGCCAGCAGCGAACTACTAGCGGGGGGCACAGATACGCAGTATTTT,CASSELLAGGTDTQYF
NA,21,TRBJ2-2,TRBV27,NA,TGTGCCAGCAGTTCAACTCTCCTAAGGATCGCCAGGGATTCGAACACCGGGGAGCTGTTTTTT,CASSSTLLRIARDSNTGELFF
NA,15,TRBJ2-1,TRBV7-9,NA,TGTGCCAGCAGCTTAGTGCGGGGCACCCACAATGAGCAGTTCTTC,CASSLVRGTHNEQFF
NA,14,TRBJ1-5,TRBV18,NA,TGTGCCAGCTCACCAGTGGACAGTAATCAGCCCCAGCATTTT,CASSPVDSNQPQHF
NA,15,TRBJ2-1,TRBV6-5,NA,TGTGCCAGCACCAGGGGCAGGGAGAGGCCCAATGAGCAGTTCTTC,CASTRGRERPNEQFF
NA,19,TRBJ2-1,TRBV18,NA,TGTGCCAGCTCACCACGGAGAGAAAAGGAGCCTAGCTCCTACAATGAGCAGTTCTTC,CASSPRREKEPSSYNEQFF
NA,15,TRBJ2-3,TRBV6-1,NA,TGTGCCAGCAGTGATCCCCGTCTAAGCACAGATACGCAGTATTTT,CASSDPRLSTDTQYF
NA,13,TRBJ2-7,TRBV13,NA,TGTGCCAGCAGCTTAAAGGGGACCTACGAGCAGTACTTC,CASSLKGTYEQYF
TRBD1,18,TRBJ1-2,TRBV4-1,NA,TGCGCCAGCAGCCTGGGACAGGGGACGTCGTACCTGGGCTATGGCTACACCTTC,CASSLGQGTSYLGYGYTF
TRBD1,13,TRBJ1-2,TRBV6-1,NA,TGTGCCAGCAGAGTAGACAGGGCGGAGGGCTACACCTTC,CASRVDRAEGYTF
NA,13,TRBJ2-3,TRBV7-9,NA,TGTGCCAGCAGCCGTCTGGGGGGAGATACGCAGTATTTT,CASSRLGGDTQYF
NA,16,TRBJ2-7,TRBV4-1,NA,TGCGCCAGCAGCCAACGGGGCCCGGGGGGCAACTACGAGCAGTACTTC,CASSQRGPGGNYEQYF
NA,14,TRBJ1-4,TRBV4-2,few,TGTGCCAGCAGCCAAGCAACAACAGTCGAAAAACTGTTTTTT,CASSQATTVEKLFF
TRBD2,15,TRBJ2-1,TRBV11-1,NA,TGTGCCAGCAGCTCCAGGACTAGCGGGAGCTATGAGCAGTTCTTC,CASSSRTSGSYEQFF
NA,16,TRBJ2-3,TRBV6-1,NA,TGTGCCAGCAGTGAAGCGCAAGGGGGGGGGACGGATACGCAGTATTTT,CASSEAQGGGTDTQYF
NA,12,TRBJ2-7,TRBV6-5,NA,TGTGCCAGCAGGCAGGGTTCCTACGAGCAGTACTTC,CASRQGSYEQYF
NA,22,TRBJ2-3,TRBV1,NA,TGCACCAGCAGCCCCAACCCGAGACTAGCGGGGAGGGCGGTCATACTCGCGGATACGCAGTATTTT,CTSSPNPRLAGRAVILADTQYF
NA,15,TRBJ1-4,TRBV9,NA,TGTGCCAGCAGCGGCGAAGGACGGGGTAATGAAAAACTGTTTTTT,CASSGEGRGNEKLFF
NA,16,TRBJ2-1,TRBV7-2,NA,TGTGCCAGCAGCTTTGGACTAAGAAGACAATACAATGAGCAGTTCTTC,CASSFGLRRQYNEQFF
NA,10,TRBJ1-4,TRBV23-1,few,TGCGCCAGCAGAGAGAAAAAACTGTTTTTT,CASREKKLFF
NA,16,TRBJ2-3,TRBV5-6,NA,TGTGCCAGCAGCTCAATAAAACTAGCAGAAAAAGATACGCAGTATTTT,CASSSIKLAEKDTQYF
NA,13,TRBJ1-2,TRBV5-4,once,TGTGCCAGCAGCTTGCCAGGGTCCTATGGCTACACCTTC,CASSLPGSYGYTF
NA,13,TRBJ2-5,TRBV11-2,NA,TGTGCCAGCAGCAAAGGGGACCAAGAGACCCAGTACTTC,CASSKGDQETQYF
NA,16,TRBJ2-3,TRBV4-1,NA,TGCGCCAGCAGCCCGATCGGGATGACTAGCACAGATACGCAGTATTTT,CASSPIGMTSTDTQYF
TRBD2,16,TRBJ2-2,TRBV9,NA,TGTGCCAGCAGCCCCAAACTAGCGACGAACACCGGGGAGCTGTTTTTT,CASSPKLATNTGELFF
TRBD1,16,TRBJ2-7,TRBV7-9,NA,TGTGCCAGCAGCCACCTGGGTCGGACAGGGGTATACGAGCAGTACTTC,CASSHLGRTGVYEQYF
TRBD1,14,TRBJ1-3,TRBV19,NA,TGTGCCAGCCAAGACAGGGGTTTTGGAAACACCATATATTTT,CASQDRGFGNTIYF
NA,16,TRBJ1-5,TRBV7-8,NA,TGTGCCAGCAGCTTTAGCCGGGCAGGGCTCAATCAGCCCCAGCATTTT,CASSFSRAGLNQPQHF
TRBD2,15,TRBJ2-3,TRBV5-1,few,TGCGCCAGCAGCTTGAGCGGGAACCCAACCTATACGCAGTATTTT,CASSLSGNPTYTQYF
NA,11,TRBJ2-3,TRBV7-9,NA,TGTGCCAGCAGCCTACTAGGGGGTGCGTATTTT,CASSLLGGAYF
NA,13,TRBJ1-2,TRBV11-2,NA,TGTGCCAGCAGCCTTTGGGGGGGGTATGGCTACACCTTC,CASSLWGGYGYTF
NA,15,TRBJ1-1,TRBV19,NA,TGTGCCAGTATCCCATTAGGGGGAGGGAGGACTGAAGCTTTCTTT,CASIPLGGGRTEAFF
NA,14,TRBJ2-5,TRBV11-2,NA,TGTGCCAGCAGCTTAGTCGGGAACCAAGAGACCCAGTACTTC,CASSLVGNQETQYF
TRBD1,14,TRBJ2-1,TRBV19,NA,TGTGCCAGTAGTCCCTGGACAGGATACAATGAGCAGTTCTTC,CASSPWTGYNEQFF
TRBD1,15,TRBJ2-1,TRBV6-5,NA,TGTGCCAGCAGTTACGAGGGGGCAGCCTACAATGAGCAGTTCTTC,CASSYEGAAYNEQFF
NA,13,TRBJ1-2,TRBV2,NA,TGTGCCAGCAGTTCGACAGCGTTATATGGCTACACCTTC,CASSSTALYGYTF
TRBD2,17,TRBJ2-5,TRBV5-5,NA,TGTGCCAGCAGCTTGTGGAGGTCGGGGGGGCTAATCGAGACCCAGTACTTC,CASSLWRSGGLIETQYF
TRBD1,16,TRBJ1-3,TRBV5-1,NA,TGCGCCAGCAGCTTGGGGGGACAGGGGGCAAGAAACACCATATATTTT,CASSLGGQGARNTIYF
NA,14,TRBJ2-3,TRBV6-4,few,TGTGCCAGCAGTGATAGGGGCGGCACAGATACGCAGTATTTT,CASSDRGGTDTQYF
TRBD1,15,TRBJ2-3,TRBV6-5,few,TGTGCCAGCAGCCGCCGGGACAGGGGCACAGATACGCAGTATTTT,CASSRRDRGTDTQYF
TRBD2,13,TRBJ2-1,TRBV4-1,NA,TGCGCCAGTTCCGGGACTACCTACAATGAGCAGTTCTTC,CASSGTTYNEQFF
NA,13,TRBJ2-3,TRBV13,NA,TGTGCCAGCAGCTGGGCAAGCACAGATACGCAGTATTTT,CASSWASTDTQYF